This TCR beta chain was captured in a study of shared clonotypes between healthy human individuals. Study observations and caveats: Clonotypes which were not shared had lower generation probabilities than clonotypes that all four donors shared. Shared across several donors were about 4.6% of the naive CD4 clonotypes. Among the subsets, naive ones generally showed larger estimated richness than memory ones.

The CDR3 runs to 16 residues. V was trimmed by 0 bases and J by 0 bases, leaving 13 bases between them. In germline, CDR1 is SGHRS, CDR2 YFSETQ. The method was immunoSEQ multiplex PCR; TCRdb's version includes in-frame clones alone and lacks a portion of them. The sample records 550,000 to 850,000 clones, about 74% being singletons. Comment on this clone: Its target is not known.

The sample consisted of memory CD4+ T cells sorted from blood. Subset given: CD45RA-negative fraction. The rearrangement uses TRBV5-1 and TRBJ2-7; D is possibly TRBD1 (6 bases). The TCR originated in a woman aged 25 to 39 in good health. This CDR3 reads CASSLGAGDGSYEQYF. DNA of the CDR3: TGCGCCAGCAGCTTGGGGGCAGGGGACGGCTCCTACGAGCAGTACTTC.